Each of the 28 T cell receptor beta chains below was sequenced from the same sample in a study of blood T cell repertoires in COVID-19. The repertoire was sequenced with immunoSEQ multiplex PCR; TCRdb's copy has only in-frame clones and lacks some. In the table there are 170,000 or so clones, 75% to 90% of which are singletons. The sample taken for sequencing was peripheral blood. These receptors were taken from a woman in her sixties or seventies with COVID-19, enrolled during active disease.

The chain joins TRBV27 to TRBJ1-2; the D is unclear. CDR1 is MNHEY, CDR2 SMNVEV, per germline (reference sequence). The CDR3 spans 15 residues. V was clipped by 3 bases and J by 1 base, with 12 bases between them. In DNA, the CDR3 is TGTGCCAGCAGTTTTTTCAGAATATTTAACTATGGCTACACCTTC. It translates to CASSFFRIFNYGYTF.

The chain couples TRBV28 to TRBJ1-3; D gene uncertain. CDR1 is MDHEN, CDR2 SYDVKM, per germline. V was shortened by 7 bases and J by 7 bases, with 23 bases between the two germline ends. The CDR3 covers 16 residues. The CDR3 here is CASISPGTPFGNTIYF. DNA for the CDR3: TGTGCCAGCATTTCTCCAGGAACCCCTTTTGGTAACACCATATATTTT.

This chain connects TRBV5-1 to TRBJ2-5; 9 bases align to TRBD1. This CDR3 spans 18 amino acids. Germline CDR1 reads SGHRS; CDR2 reads YFSETQ. J lost 5 bases, V lost 4 bases, and 18 bases had no gene match. The CDR3 DNA follows: TGCGCCAGCAGCCGGGGCCCCTCGGGGGGACAGGGCAGGGAGACCCAGTACTTC. Protein: CASSRGPSGGQGRETQYF.

The V call is TRBV4-3, the J call TRBJ2-7; 7 bases map to TRBD1. Germline-derived CDR1 and CDR2 are LGHNA and YSLEER. Germline trimming cut 0 bases from V and 5 bases from J; bases unmatched to any gene: 7. The CDR3 is 15 residues long. CDR3: CASSQEYRGGDEQYF. The DNA of the CDR3 is TGCGCCAGCAGCCAAGAATACAGGGGTGGAGACGAGCAGTACTTC.

The rearrangement uses TRBV4-3 and TRBJ2-2; a possible D gene is TRBD1 (5 bases). From germline, CDR1 is LGHNA and CDR2 YSLEER. V gave up 0 bases and J gave up 4 bases, with 6 bases separating them. The CDR3 runs to 14 residues. The CDR3 nucleotides are TGCGCCAGCAGCCAAGAGCAGGGCACCGGGGAGCTGTTTTTT. As protein: CASSQEQGTGELFF.

This chain joins TRBV19 and TRBJ2-5; 7 bases agree with TRBD2. Germline V CDR1 and CDR2: LNHDA, SQIVND (reference sequence). V gave up 5 bases and J gave up 5 bases; unmatched junction bases: 14. The CDR3 totals 16 residues. CDR3 residues: CASSRGGGSIGETQYF. In nucleotides, the CDR3 is TGTGCCAGTAGTCGCGGCGGCGGGAGTATAGGGGAGACCCAGTACTTC.

This clone was recorded once. The CDR3 coding sequence is TGTGCCAGCAGCTTGATGGCGGGGGGCGCCGCTTTAGGCTATGGCTACACCTTC. It codes for CASSLMAGGAALGYGYTF. This sequence joins TRBV7-2 and TRBJ1-2; a possible D gene is TRBD1 (6 bases). CDR1 and CDR2 from the germline V gene are SGHTA and FQGNSA. The V end lost 3 bases, the J end lost 4 bases, and 24 bases lay between the germline ends. The CDR3 has 18 amino acids.

The chain recombines TRBV6-5 with TRBJ1-1; D is unclear. V shed 0 bases and J shed 7 bases, with 12 bases lying between them. Germline-derived CDR1 and CDR2 are MNHEY and SVGAGI. The CDR3 has 14 residues. The CDR3 loop reads CASSYSFQDYEAFF. The CDR3 DNA follows: TGTGCCAGCAGTTACTCGTTCCAGGACTATGAAGCTTTCTTT.

The chain links TRBV28 to TRBJ1-1; perhaps TRBD1 as D (6 bases). The V gene lost 5 bases and the J gene lost 9 bases, with 19 bases spanning the gap. The CDR3 covers 14 residues. Germline values: CDR1 MDHEN, CDR2 SYDVKM. CDR3 loop: CASSPRGGRGKAFF. CDR3 DNA sequence: TGTGCCAGCAGTCCCCGGGGGGGCCGAGGGAAAGCTTTCTTT.

The CDR3 region is CATENSKRTEAFF. The CDR3 nucleotides are TGTGCCACCGAGAATTCAAAGAGGACTGAAGCTTTCTTT. This rearrangement joins TRBV28 to TRBJ1-1; D is unclear. CDR1 and CDR2 (germline): MDHEN, SYDVKM. Trimming stripped 10 bases from V and 5 bases from J, with 17 bases between. CDR3 length equals 13 residues.

This clone was seen a single time. The V gene is TRBV28, the J gene TRBJ2-5, with 14 bases fitting TRBD2. V was pared by 4 bases and J by 5 bases, with 6 bases of the junction left unmatched. CDR3 length: 16 amino acids. CDR1 MDHEN and CDR2 SYDVKM come from the germline V gene. In nucleotides, the CDR3 is TGTGCCAGCAGTTCCGGGACTAGCGGGAGAATGGAGACCCAGTACTTC. Its translation: CASSSGTSGRMETQYF.

The V call is TRBV7-2, the J call TRBJ2-7; D gene ambiguous. The germline gives CDR1 SGHTA, CDR2 FQGNSA. The CDR3 runs to 15 residues. V was clipped by 5 bases and J by 2 bases, with 16 bases between them. For the CDR3, the DNA is TGTGCCAGCAGCCCCCAAGGTGGTCTAGCCTACGAGCAGTACTTC. This gives the protein CASSPQGGLAYEQYF.

V is TRBV4-1 and J is TRBJ2-5, with 7 bases matching TRBD1. The CDR3 sequence is 15 residues long. J lost 5 bases, V lost 0 bases, and 6 bases had no gene match. Germline V gives CDR1 MGHRA, CDR2 YSYEKL. DNA of the CDR3: TGCGCCAGCAGCCAAGATAAGGGGACAGCCGAGACCCAGTACTTC. It specifies CASSQDKGTAETQYF.

This clone showed up just a few times. This chain uses TRBV27 with TRBJ1-1; no clear D. CDR3 length: 14 amino acids. The germline gives CDR1 MNHEY, CDR2 SMNVEV (reference sequence). The V and J ends lost 4 bases and 1 base respectively, with 10 bases between them. The CDR3 DNA reads TGTGCCAGCAGTTCCCCTCCGGGGAACACTGAAGCTTTCTTT. Translated: CASSSPPGNTEAFF.

The chain employs TRBV7-2 and TRBJ2-7, with 7 nucleotides matching TRBD2. The CDR3 contains 16 residues. With 0 bases clipped from V and 2 bases from J, the junction kept 7 bases outside the gene matches. Germline assignment: CDR1 SGHTA and CDR2 FQGNSA. The CDR3 DNA reads as TGTGCCAGCAGCTTAGCGCCGGCGGGAGCCCCCTACGAGCAGTACTTC. As protein: CASSLAPAGAPYEQYF. The entire variable domain, with the rest obtained from reference TRBV7-2 and TRBJ2-7, is as follows: GAGVSQSPSNKVTEKGKDVELRCDPISGHTALYWYRQSLGQGLEFLIYFQGNSAPDKSGLPSDRFSAERTGGSVSTLTIQRTQQEDSAVYLCASSLAPAGAPYEQYFGPGTRLTVT.

The CDR3 nucleotides read TGTGCCAGCAGCTCCGCAGGGGGCACTGAAGCTTTCTTT. Translating gives CASSSAGGTEAFF. The V and J genes are TRBV5-6 and TRBJ1-1, with TRBD1 matching 7 bases. CDR1 and CDR2 from the germline V gene are SGHDT and YYEEEE. V lost 3 bases, J lost 4 bases, and 3 bases stayed unmatched. The CDR3 length is 13 residues.

The chain is built from TRBV18 and TRBJ1-1, with TRBD1 matching over 9 bases. The V segment lost 3 bases and the J segment 5 bases; nucleotides outside the gene matches: 7. Germline V gene sequence: CDR1 KGHSH, CDR2 LQKENI. The CDR3 is made up of 15 amino acids. The CDR3 DNA sequence: TGTGCCAGCTCACCCCGGACAGGGGCCGAAACTGAAGCTTTCTTT. Its protein is CASSPRTGAETEAFF.

In this sample, this clone turned up a few times. V gene TRBV9 combines with J gene TRBJ2-2; 10 nucleotides agree with TRBD2. The CDR3 is made up of 16 amino acids. In germline, CDR1 is SGDLS, CDR2 YYNGEE. After removal of 4 bases from V and 1 base from J, the junction contained 4 bases not matched to a gene. The CDR3 protein is CASSPWTSGNTGELFF. Here the CDR3 DNA reads TGTGCCAGCAGCCCCTGGACTAGCGGGAACACCGGGGAGCTGTTTTTT.

At least ten counts were recorded for this clone. J is TRBJ1-1 and V is TRBV15; D remains unclear. The CDR3 is made up of 12 amino acids. V was cut by 8 bases and J by 1 base, with 8 bases left in between. Germline lookup yields CDR1 LNHNV and CDR2 YYDKDF (reference sequence). Here the CDR3 reads CATRGGNTEAFF. The CDR3 nucleotides are TGTGCCACCCGAGGTGGGAACACTGAAGCTTTCTTT.

The chain carries TRBV6-5 and TRBJ2-7, with a possible D match to TRBD1 (5 bases). This CDR3 spans 15 amino acids. The germline V gene encodes CDR1 MNHEY and CDR2 SVGAGI. The ends were cut back, 0 bases at V and 3 bases at J, with 12 bases in the middle. CDR3 residues: CASSYSRTTNYEQYF. The DNA for the CDR3 is TGTGCCAGCAGTTACTCGAGGACAACCAACTACGAGCAGTACTTC.

The V gene is TRBV28, the J gene TRBJ1-2; 8 bases are a match to TRBD1. Germline V gene sequence: CDR1 MDHEN, CDR2 SYDVKM. This CDR3 spans 14 amino acids. The V gene end was trimmed by 7 bases and the J gene end by 5 bases; junction bases not matched to a gene: 9. The CDR3, as DNA: TGTGCCAGCAATCGACAGGGGACAGGTTATGGCTACACCTTC. Translating gives CASNRQGTGYGYTF.

This chain links TRBV12-3 or TRBV12-4 with TRBJ1-6; D not certain. The length of the CDR3 is 13 residues. The V end lost 7 bases, the J end lost 8 bases, and 12 bases lay between the germline ends. The CDR3 protein is CASTTFRDSPLHF. DNA for the CDR3: TGTGCCAGCACTACTTTTAGAGATTCACCCCTCCACTTT.

The V and J genes are TRBV19 and TRBJ2-3, with no clear D. Deletions cut 6 bases from V and 4 bases from J, with 11 bases between. This CDR3 has 13 residues. Looked up from germline, CDR1 is LNHDA and CDR2 is SQIVND (reference sequence). The CDR3 sequence: CASRAGSSDTQYF. As DNA, the CDR3 is TGTGCCAGTAGAGCAGGCAGTTCAGATACGCAGTATTTT. Looking up the rest from reference TRBV19 and TRBJ2-3 gives the full variable domain: DGGITQSPKYLFRKEGQNVTLSCEQNLNHDAMYWYRQDPGQGLRLIYYSQIVNDFQKGDIAEGYSVSREKKESFPLTVTSAQKNPTAFYLCASRAGSSDTQYFGPGTRLTVL.

V and J are TRBV28 and TRBJ1-5, with 12 bases matching TRBD1. With V trimmed by 5 bases and J by 2 bases, 16 bases remained unmatched. Germline loops: CDR1 MDHEN, CDR2 SYDVKM. The CDR3 covers 20 residues. CDR3 in DNA: TGTGCCAGCAGTCTCCTCTCCCCGGGACAGGGGGCGAATGGCAATCAGCCCCAGCATTTT. This sequence encodes CASSLLSPGQGANGNQPQHF. The variable domain in full, completed from reference TRBV28 and TRBJ1-5, reads DVKVTQSSRYLVKRTGEKVFLECVQDMDHENMFWYRQDPGLGLRLIYFSYDVKMKEKGDIPEGYSVSREKKERFSLILESASTNQTSMYLCASSLLSPGQGANGNQPQHFGDGTRLSIL.

Only one count was recorded for this clone. The rearrangement uses TRBV5-6 and TRBJ1-3; the D gene is possibly TRBD1 (5 bases). Germline CDR1 SGHDT, CDR2 YYEEEE. This CDR3 has 14 residues. The V end lost 1 base, the J end lost 2 bases, and 7 bases lay between the germline ends. CDR3 residues: CASSLFRAGNTIYF. CDR3 bases: TGTGCCAGCAGCTTGTTCAGGGCTGGAAACACCATATATTTT.

There are a few counts of this clone. The chain employs TRBV20-1 and TRBJ1-1, with D unclear. Germline loops: CDR1 DFQATT, CDR2 SNEGSKA (reference sequence). With 8 bases removed from V and 5 bases from J, the gap between germline ends came to 12 bases. The CDR3 has 11 amino acids. CDR3 coding DNA: TGCAGTCGGTCGAGAGGGACTGAAGCTTTCTTT. It yields the protein CSRSRGTEAFF.

J is TRBJ1-1 and V is TRBV10-3, with 7 bases fitting TRBD1. In germline, CDR1 is ENHRY, CDR2 SYGVKD. V lost 6 bases and J lost 5; bases outside the gene matches: 3. This CDR3 has 12 amino acids. The CDR3 is CAISPQGTEAFF. Written as DNA, the CDR3 is TGTGCCATCAGCCCACAGGGGACTGAAGCTTTCTTT.

The V and J genes are TRBV19 and TRBJ2-2, with 7 bases aligning to TRBD2. The CDR3 runs 18 residues. The V and J ends lost 3 bases and 1 base, in that order; junction bases with no gene match: 11. The germline V gene encodes CDR1 LNHDA and CDR2 SQIVND (reference sequence). The CDR3 loop reads CASSMGGSFVRNTGELFF. In DNA, the CDR3 is TGTGCCAGTAGTATGGGCGGGAGCTTCGTTAGGAACACCGGGGAGCTGTTTTTT.